The 5 T cell receptor beta chains presented below share a single source sample, sequenced in a study of cytomegalovirus exposure and HLA in healthy donors. With 60 Vbeta and 13 Jbeta primers, the PCR was carried out. Libraries were prepared by immunoSEQ multiplex PCR; TCRdb keeps only in-frame clonotypes and omits some of them. The sample carries 170,000 or so clones, around 80% recorded once. Source material: PBMCs. These receptors all come from a woman aged 45-59 years in good health and CMV-seropositive.

This clone was observed a handful of times. Other DNA sequences in the same sample also yield this CDR3. The chain employs TRBV19 and TRBJ2-2, with a possible D match to TRBD1 (5 bases). Looked up from germline, CDR1 is LNHDA and CDR2 is SQIVND (reference sequence). This CDR3 spans 13 amino acids. V was cut by 4 bases and J by 7 bases, with 10 bases left in between. CDR3: CASSKGVGGELFF. For the CDR3, the DNA is TGTGCCAGTAGTAAAGGGGTAGGCGGGGAGCTGTTTTTT.

V gene TRBV5-4 combines with J gene TRBJ2-7; D is perhaps TRBD1 (6 bases). Germline V gene lookup returns CDR1 SGHNT and CDR2 YYREEE (reference sequence). V was pared by 5 bases and J by 7 bases, with 22 bases between. The CDR3 runs to 15 residues. The CDR3 spells CASSTKGTRYEEQYF. The CDR3 nucleotides are TGTGCCAGCAGTACTAAAGGGACAAGGTATGAAGAGCAGTACTTC.

The V gene is TRBV4-1, the J gene TRBJ2-5; TRBD2 matches at 14 bases. V shed 4 bases and J 5 bases; nucleotides not matched to a gene: 12. Germline-derived CDR1 and CDR2 are MGHRA and YSYEKL. This CDR3 spans 18 amino acids. In nucleotides, the CDR3 is TGCGCCAGCAGCCCACCCCCGGGACTAGCGGGGGCGAGGGAGACCCAGTACTTC. Its protein product is CASSPPPGLAGARETQYF.

The V gene is TRBV19, the J gene TRBJ2-7, with 8 bases lining up with TRBD1. The CDR3 has 14 residues. The junction had 7 bases not matched to a gene; V was cut back by 6 bases and J by 3 bases. CDR1 is LNHDA and CDR2 is SQIVND in the germline V gene (reference sequence). Here the CDR3 reads CASRLRDRSYEQYF. In DNA form, the CDR3 reads TGTGCCAGTAGACTCCGGGACAGGAGCTACGAGCAGTACTTC. Looking up the rest from reference TRBV19 and TRBJ2-7 gives the full variable domain: DGGITQSPKYLFRKEGQNVTLSCEQNLNHDAMYWYRQDPGQGLRLIYYSQIVNDFQKGDIAEGYSVSREKKESFPLTVTSAQKNPTAFYLCASRLRDRSYEQYFGPGTRLTVT.

As for this clone: The germline gene is not matched at one end of the junction; a read error may be the cause. The DNA of the CDR3 is TGTGCCAGCGCATACTCCGGGACAGGTTTTCACTATTTT. Its translation: CASAYSGTGFHYF. This chain uses TRBV6-5 with TRBJ1-5; 8 bases map to TRBD1. From germline, CDR1 is MNHEY and CDR2 SVGAGI. CDR3 length: 13 residues.